This TCR beta chain comes out of a study of CD8 T cells in Susac syndrome. Between the trimmed V and J ends, which lost 0 bases and 4 bases, there was a span of 9 bases. Looked up from germline, CDR1 is ENHRY and CDR2 is SYGVKD. This CDR3 has 14 amino acids. An amount of RNA that ranged from roughly 0.5 to 1 ug was reverse transcribed with random hexamers. One entry per CDR3 protein, called by TCRdb with MiXCR from the immunoSEQ multiplex PCR reads. The sample carries some 300,000 distinct CDR3 sequences, approximately 90% recorded once. The V call is TRBV10-3, the J call TRBJ2-5; D might be TRBD2 (6 bases). Source material: CD8+ T cells from PBMCs. The source of this sequence is a human donor with multiple sclerosis. This CDR3 reads CAISESAGSETQYF. The CDR3 DNA is TGTGCCATCAGTGAGTCGGCGGGATCAGAGACCCAGTACTTC.